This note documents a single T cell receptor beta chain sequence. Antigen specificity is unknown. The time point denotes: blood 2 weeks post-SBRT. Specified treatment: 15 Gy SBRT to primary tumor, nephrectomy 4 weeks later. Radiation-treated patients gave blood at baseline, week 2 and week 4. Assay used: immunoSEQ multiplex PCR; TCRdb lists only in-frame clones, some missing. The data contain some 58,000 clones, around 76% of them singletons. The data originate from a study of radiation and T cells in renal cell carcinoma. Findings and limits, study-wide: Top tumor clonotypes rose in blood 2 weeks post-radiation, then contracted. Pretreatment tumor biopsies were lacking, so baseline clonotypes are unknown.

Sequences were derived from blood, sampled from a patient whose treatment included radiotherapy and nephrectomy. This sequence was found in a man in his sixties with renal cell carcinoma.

The CDR3 reads CASSTPGVRTEAFF. CDR3 nucleotide sequence: TGTGCCAGTAGTACCCCCGGGGTGAGAACTGAAGCTTTCTTT. The V call is TRBV19, the J call TRBJ1-1; D not certain. Germline V gives CDR1 LNHDA, CDR2 SQIVND (reference sequence). This CDR3 spans 14 amino acids. V was trimmed by 4 bases and J by 5 bases, leaving 14 bases between them.